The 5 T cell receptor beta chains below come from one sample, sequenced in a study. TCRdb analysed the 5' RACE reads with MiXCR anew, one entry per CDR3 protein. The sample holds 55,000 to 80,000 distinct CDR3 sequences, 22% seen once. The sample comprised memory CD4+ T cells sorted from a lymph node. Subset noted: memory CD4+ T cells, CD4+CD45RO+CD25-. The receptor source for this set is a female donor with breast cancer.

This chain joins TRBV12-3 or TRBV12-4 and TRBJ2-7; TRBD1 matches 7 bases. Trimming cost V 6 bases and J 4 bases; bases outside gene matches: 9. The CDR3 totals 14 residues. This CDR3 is CASSPRDRRYEQYF. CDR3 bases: TGTGCCAGCAGCCCACGGGACAGAAGATACGAGCAGTACTTC.

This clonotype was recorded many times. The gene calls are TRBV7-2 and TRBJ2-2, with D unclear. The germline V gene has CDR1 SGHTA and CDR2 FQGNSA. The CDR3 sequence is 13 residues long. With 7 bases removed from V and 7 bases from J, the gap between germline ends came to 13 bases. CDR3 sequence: CASKAYLDGELFF. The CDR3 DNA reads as TGTGCCAGCAAAGCTTACCTCGACGGGGAGCTGTTTTTT.

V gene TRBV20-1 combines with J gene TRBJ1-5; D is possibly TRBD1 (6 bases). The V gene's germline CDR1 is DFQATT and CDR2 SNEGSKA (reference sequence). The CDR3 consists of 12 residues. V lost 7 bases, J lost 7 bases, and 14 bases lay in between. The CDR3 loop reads CSGEQGSQPQHF. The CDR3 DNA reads TGCAGTGGAGAACAGGGTAGCCAGCCCCAGCATTTT.

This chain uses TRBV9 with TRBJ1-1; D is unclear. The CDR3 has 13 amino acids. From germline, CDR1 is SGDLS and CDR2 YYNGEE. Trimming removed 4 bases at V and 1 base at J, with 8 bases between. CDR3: CASSPMWNTEAFF. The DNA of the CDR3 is TGTGCCAGCAGCCCAATGTGGAACACTGAAGCTTTCTTT.

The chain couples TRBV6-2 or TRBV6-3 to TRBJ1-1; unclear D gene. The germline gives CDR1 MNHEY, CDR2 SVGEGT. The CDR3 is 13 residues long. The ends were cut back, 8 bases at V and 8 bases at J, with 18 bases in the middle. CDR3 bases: TGTGCCAGCCGAGAGGGAAGCCCCCCCGAAGCTTTCTTT. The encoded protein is CASREGSPPEAFF.